The text below deals with one T cell receptor beta chain. The data derive from a study of blood T cell repertoires in COVID-19. Study as a whole: Collection of acute and convalescent COVID-19 samples took place in the United States, Italy and Spain. T cells, B-cell-depleted T cells, or PBMCs supplied cDNA or gDNA.

The authors' processing: Amplified reference gene primers provided the basis for estimating nucleated cell counts. The method was immunoSEQ multiplex PCR; TCRdb's version includes in-frame clones alone and lacks a portion of them. V and J calls and clone size follow that table, whereas D and trimming were derived from the DNA. The table records around 150,000 clones, over 80% of them present only once. Germline CDR1 reads SNHLY; CDR2 reads FYNNEI. The CDR3 extends over 14 amino acids. V lost 4 bases to trimming and J lost 1 base, with 11 bases between them. This TCR came from a man between 60 and 75 years old with active or convalescent COVID-19. The sample comprised peripheral blood. This rearrangement joins TRBV2 to TRBJ2-7, with a possible D match to TRBD2 (5 bases). The CDR3 bases are TGTGCCAGCAGTGGGGGTCGGGGATCCTACGAGCAGTACTTC. Translating it yields CASSGGRGSYEQYF.